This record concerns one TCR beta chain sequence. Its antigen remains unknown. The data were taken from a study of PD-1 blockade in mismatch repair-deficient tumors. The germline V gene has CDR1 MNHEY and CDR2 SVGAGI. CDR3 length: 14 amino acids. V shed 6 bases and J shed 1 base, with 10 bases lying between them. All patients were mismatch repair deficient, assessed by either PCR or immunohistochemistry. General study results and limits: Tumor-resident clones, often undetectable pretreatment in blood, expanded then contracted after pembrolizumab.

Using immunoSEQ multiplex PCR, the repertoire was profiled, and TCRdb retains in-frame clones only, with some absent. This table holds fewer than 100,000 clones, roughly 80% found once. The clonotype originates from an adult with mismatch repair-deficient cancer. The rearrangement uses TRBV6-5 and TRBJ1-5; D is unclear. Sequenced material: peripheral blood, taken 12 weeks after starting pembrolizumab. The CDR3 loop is CASRKGPSNQPQHF. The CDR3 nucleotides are TGTGCCAGCAGAAAGGGCCCAAGCAATCAGCCCCAGCATTTT.